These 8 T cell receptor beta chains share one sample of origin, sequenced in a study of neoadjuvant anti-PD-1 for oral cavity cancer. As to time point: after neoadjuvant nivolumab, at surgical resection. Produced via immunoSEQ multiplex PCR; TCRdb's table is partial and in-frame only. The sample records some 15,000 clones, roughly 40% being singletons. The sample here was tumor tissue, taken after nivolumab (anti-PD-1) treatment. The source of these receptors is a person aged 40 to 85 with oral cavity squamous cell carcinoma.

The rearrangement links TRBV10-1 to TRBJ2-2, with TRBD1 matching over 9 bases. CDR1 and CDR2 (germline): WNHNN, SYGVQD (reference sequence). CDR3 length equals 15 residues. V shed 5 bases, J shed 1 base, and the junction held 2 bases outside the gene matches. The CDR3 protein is CASSPGQGNTGELFF. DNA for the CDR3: TGCGCCAGCAGTCCGGGACAGGGGAACACCGGGGAGCTGTTTTTT.

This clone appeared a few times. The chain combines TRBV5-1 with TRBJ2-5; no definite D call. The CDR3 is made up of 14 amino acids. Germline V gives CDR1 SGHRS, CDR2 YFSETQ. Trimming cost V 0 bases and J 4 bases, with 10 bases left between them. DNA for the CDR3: TGCGCCAGCAGCTTGGAACAAATTGGAGAGACCCAGTACTTC. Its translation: CASSLEQIGETQYF.

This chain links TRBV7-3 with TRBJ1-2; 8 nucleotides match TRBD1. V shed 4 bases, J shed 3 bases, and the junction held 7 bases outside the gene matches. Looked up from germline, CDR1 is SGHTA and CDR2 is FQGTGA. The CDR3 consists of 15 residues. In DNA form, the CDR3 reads TGTGCCAGCAGCTCTGGACAGGGTAGCTACTATGGCTACACCTTC. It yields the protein CASSSGQGSYYGYTF.

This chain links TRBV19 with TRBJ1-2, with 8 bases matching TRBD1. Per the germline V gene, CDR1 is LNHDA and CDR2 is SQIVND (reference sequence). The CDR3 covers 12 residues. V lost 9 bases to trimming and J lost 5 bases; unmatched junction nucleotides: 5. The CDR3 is CASSDRVYGYTF. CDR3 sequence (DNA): TGTGCCAGCTCGGACAGGGTTTATGGCTACACCTTC.

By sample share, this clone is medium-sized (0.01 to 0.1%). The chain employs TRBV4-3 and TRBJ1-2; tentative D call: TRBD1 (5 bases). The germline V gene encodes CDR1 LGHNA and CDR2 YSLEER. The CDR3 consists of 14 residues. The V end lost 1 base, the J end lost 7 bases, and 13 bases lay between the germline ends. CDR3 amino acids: CASSQGKGRPGYTF. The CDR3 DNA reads TGCGCCAGCAGCCAAGGCAAGGGGAGGCCTGGCTACACCTTC.

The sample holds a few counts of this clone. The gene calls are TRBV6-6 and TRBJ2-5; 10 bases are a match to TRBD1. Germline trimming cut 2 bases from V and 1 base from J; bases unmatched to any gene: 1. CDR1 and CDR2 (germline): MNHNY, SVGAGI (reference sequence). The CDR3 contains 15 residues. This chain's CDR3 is CASSYGDRGQETQYF. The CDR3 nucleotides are TGTGCCAGCAGTTACGGGGACAGGGGCCAAGAGACCCAGTACTTC.

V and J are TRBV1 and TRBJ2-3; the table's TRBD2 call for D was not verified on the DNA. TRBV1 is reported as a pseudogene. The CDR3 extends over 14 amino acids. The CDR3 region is CTSAGGTCTDTQYF. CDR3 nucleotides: TGCACCAGCGCCGGGGGGACTTGCACAGATACGCAGTATTTT.

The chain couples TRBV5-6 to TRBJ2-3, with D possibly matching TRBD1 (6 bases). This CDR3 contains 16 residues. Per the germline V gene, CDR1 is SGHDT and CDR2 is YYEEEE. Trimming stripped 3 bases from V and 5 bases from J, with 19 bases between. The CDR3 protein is CASSWGTGIIGDTQYF. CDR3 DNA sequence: TGTGCCAGCAGCTGGGGAACAGGGATCATTGGAGATACGCAGTATTTT.